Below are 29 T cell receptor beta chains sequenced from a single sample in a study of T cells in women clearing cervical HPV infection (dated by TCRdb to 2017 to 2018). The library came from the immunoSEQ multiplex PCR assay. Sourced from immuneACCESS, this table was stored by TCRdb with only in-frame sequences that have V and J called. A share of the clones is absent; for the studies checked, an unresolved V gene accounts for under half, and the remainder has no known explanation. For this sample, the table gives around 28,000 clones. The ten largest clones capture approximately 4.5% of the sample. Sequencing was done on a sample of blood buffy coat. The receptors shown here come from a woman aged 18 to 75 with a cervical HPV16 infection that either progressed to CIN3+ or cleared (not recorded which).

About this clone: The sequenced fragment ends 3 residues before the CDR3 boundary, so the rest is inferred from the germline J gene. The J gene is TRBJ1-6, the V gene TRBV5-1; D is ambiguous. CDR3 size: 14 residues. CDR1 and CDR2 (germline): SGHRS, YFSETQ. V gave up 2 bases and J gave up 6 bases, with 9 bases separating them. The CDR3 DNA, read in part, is TGCGCCAGCAGCTTTTACAGTCCTAATTCACCC. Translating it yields CASSFYSPNSP. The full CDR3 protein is CASSFYSPNSPLHF. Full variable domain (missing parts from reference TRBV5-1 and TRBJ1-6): KAGVTQTPRYLIKTRGQQVTLSCSPISGHRSVSWYQQTPGQGLQFLFEYFSETQRNKGNFPGRFSGRQFSNSRSEMNVSTLELGDSALYLCASSFYSPNSPLHFGNGTRLTVT.

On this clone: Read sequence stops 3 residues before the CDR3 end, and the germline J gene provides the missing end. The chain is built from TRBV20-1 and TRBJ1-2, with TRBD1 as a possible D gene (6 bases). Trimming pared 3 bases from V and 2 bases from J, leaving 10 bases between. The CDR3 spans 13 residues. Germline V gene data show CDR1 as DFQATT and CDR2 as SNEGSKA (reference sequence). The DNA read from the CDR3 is TGCAGTGCTAGTTCTCAGGGGAACTATGGC. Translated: CSASSQGNYG. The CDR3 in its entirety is CSASSQGNYGYTF.

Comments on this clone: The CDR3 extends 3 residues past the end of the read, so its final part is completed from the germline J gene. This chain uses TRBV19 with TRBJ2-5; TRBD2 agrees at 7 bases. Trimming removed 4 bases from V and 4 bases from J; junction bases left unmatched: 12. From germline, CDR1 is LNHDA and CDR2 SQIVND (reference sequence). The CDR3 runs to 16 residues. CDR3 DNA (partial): TGTGCCAGTAGTACCCTCCTTCGGGGGGAAACAGAGACC. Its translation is CASSTLLRGETET. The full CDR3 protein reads CASSTLLRGETETQYF.

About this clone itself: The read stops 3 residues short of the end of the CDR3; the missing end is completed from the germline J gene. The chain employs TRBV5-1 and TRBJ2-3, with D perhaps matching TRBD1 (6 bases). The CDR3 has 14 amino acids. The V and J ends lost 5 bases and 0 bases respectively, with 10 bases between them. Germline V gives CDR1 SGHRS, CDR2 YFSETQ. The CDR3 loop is CASRGDTSTDTQYF. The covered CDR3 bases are TGCGCCAGCAGGGGGGACACTAGCACAGATACG.

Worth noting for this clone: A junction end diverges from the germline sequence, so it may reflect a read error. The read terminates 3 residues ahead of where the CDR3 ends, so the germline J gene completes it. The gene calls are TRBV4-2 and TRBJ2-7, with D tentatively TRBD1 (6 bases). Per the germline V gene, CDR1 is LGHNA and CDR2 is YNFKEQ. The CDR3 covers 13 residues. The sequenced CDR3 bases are TGCGCCAGCAGCCTAGGGGGAACGGACGAG. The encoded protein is CASSLGGTDE. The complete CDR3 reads CASSLGGTDEQYF.

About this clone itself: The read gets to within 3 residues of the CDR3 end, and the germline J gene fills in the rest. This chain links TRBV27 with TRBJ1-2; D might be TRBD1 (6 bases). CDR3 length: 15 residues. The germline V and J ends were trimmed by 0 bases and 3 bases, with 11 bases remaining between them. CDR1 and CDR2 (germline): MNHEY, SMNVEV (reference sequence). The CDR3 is CASSLSYRADYGYTF. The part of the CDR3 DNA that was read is TGTGCCAGCAGTTTATCGTACAGGGCGGACTATGGC.

CDR3 in amino acids: CASSEQGTYNSPLHF. The sequenced CDR3 bases are TGCGCCAGCAGCGAACAGGGTACCTATAATTCACCC. The V gene is TRBV5-1, the J gene TRBJ1-6, with D perhaps matching TRBD1 (6 bases). With the read ending 3 residues before the CDR3 end, the germline J gene is used to fill in that end. Per germline, CDR1 SGHRS and CDR2 YFSETQ. V gave up 4 bases and J gave up 2 bases, with 10 bases separating them. The CDR3 length is 15 residues.

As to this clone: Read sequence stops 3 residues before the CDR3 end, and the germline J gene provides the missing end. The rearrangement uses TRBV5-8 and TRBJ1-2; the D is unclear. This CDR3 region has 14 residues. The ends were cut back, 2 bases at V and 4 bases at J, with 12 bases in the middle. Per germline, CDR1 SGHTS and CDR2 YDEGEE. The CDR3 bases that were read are TGTGCCAGCAGCTTATTTCAGGAATCCTATGGC. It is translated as CASSLFQESYG. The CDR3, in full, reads CASSLFQESYGYTF.

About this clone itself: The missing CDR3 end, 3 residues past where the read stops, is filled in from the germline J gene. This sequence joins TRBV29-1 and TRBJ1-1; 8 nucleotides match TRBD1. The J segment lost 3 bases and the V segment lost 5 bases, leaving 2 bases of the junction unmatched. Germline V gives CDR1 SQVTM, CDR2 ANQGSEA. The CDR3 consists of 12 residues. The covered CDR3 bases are TGCAGCGTTCTGACAGGGGACACTGAA. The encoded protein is CSVLTGDTE. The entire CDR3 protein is CSVLTGDTEAFF.

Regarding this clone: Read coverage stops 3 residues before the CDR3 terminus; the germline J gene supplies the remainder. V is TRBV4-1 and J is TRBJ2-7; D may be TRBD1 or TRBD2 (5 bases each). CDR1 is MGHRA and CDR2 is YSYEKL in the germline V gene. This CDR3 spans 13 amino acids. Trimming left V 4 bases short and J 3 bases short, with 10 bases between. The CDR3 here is CASSLRGDYEQYF. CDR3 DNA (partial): TGCGCCAGCAGCCTCCGAGGGGACTACGAG.

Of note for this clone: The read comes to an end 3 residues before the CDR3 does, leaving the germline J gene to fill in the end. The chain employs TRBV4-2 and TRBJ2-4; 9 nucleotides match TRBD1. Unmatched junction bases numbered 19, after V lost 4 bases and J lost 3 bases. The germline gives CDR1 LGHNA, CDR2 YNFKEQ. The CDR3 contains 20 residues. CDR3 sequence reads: CASSPDFRDRVVSDKNIQYF. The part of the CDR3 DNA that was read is TGTGCCAGCAGCCCAGATTTCCGGGACAGGGTGGTGAGTGACAAAAACATT.

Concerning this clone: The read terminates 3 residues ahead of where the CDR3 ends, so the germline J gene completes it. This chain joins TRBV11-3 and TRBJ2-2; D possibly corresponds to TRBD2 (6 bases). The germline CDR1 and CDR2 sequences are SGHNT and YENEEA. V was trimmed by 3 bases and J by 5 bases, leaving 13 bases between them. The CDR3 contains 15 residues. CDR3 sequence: CASSFGGEETGELFF. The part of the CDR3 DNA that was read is TGTGCCAGCAGCTTCGGCGGGGAGGAGACCGGGGAG.

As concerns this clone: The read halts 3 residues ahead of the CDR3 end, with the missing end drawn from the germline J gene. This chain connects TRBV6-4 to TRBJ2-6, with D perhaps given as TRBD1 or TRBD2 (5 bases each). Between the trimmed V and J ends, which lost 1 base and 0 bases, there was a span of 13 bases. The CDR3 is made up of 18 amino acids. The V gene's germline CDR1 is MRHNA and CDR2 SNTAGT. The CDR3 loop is CASSDLRGDLSGANVLTF. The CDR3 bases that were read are TGTGCCAGCAGTGACTTGAGAGGGGATCTCTCTGGGGCCAACGTC.

The CDR3: CSAQELRGSNQPQHF. The sequenced part of the CDR3 DNA is TGCAGTGCCCAGGAACTCCGGGGGAGCAATCAGCCC. The rearrangement joins TRBV20-1 to TRBJ1-5, with a tentative D call TRBD1 (5 bases). The sequence runs out 3 residues before the end of the CDR3; the remainder is reconstructed from the germline J gene. Germline CDR1 DFQATT, CDR2 SNEGSKA (reference sequence). The length of the CDR3 is 15 residues. V was clipped by 6 bases and J by 1 base, with 16 bases between them.

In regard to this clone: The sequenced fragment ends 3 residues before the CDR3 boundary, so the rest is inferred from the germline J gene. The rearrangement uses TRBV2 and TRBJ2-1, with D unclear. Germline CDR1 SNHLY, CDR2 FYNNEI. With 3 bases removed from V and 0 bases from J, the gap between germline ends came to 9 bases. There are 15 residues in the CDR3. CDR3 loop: CASSDEWASYNEQFF. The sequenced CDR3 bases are TGTGCCAGCAGTGATGAGTGGGCCTCCTACAATGAG.

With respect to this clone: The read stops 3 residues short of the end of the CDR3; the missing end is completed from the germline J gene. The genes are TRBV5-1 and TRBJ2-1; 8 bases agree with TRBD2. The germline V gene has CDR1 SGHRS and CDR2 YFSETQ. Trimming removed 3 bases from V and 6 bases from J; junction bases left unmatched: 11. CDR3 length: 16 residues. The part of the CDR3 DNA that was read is TGCGCCAGCAGCTCGGGCGGGAGGACCTTTATCAATGAG. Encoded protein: CASSSGGRTFINE. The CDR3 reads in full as CASSSGGRTFINEQFF.

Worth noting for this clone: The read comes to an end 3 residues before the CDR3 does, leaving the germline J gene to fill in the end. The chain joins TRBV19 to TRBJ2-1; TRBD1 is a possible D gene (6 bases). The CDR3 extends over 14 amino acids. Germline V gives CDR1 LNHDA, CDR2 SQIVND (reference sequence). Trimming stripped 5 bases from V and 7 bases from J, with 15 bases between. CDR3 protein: CASSPGRGRNEQFF. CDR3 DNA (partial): TGTGCCAGTAGTCCGGGCAGGGGTCGGAATGAG.

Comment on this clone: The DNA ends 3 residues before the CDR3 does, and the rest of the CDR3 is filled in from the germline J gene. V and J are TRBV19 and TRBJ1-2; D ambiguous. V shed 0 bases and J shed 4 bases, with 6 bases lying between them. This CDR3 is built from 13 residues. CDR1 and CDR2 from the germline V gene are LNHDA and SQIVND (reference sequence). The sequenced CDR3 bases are TGTGCCAGTAGTATAGACGGCGGCTATGGC. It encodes CASSIDGGYG. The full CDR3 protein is CASSIDGGYGYTF.

The sequenced part of the CDR3 DNA is TGTGCCAGTAGTATCTCGGCAGCGAAGGTCTATGGC. It specifies CASSISAAKVYG. The full CDR3 reads CASSISAAKVYGYTF. V is TRBV19 and J is TRBJ1-2; D is ambiguous. The missing CDR3 end, 3 residues past where the read stops, is filled in from the germline J gene. The CDR3 length is 15 residues. Germline-derived CDR1 and CDR2 are LNHDA and SQIVND (reference sequence). The V and J ends lost 3 bases and 4 bases respectively, with 15 bases between them.

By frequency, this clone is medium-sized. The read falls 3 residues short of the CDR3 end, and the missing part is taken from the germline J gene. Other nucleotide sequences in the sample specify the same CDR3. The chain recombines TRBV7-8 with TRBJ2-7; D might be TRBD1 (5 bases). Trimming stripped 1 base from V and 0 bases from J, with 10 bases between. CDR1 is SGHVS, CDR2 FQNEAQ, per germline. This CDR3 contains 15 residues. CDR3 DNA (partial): TGTGCCAGCAGCTTAGTTCAGGGCCCCTCCTACGAG. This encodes CASSLVQGPSYE. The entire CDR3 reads CASSLVQGPSYEQYF.

The chain's CDR3 is CASSGDRYGYTF. The part of the CDR3 DNA that was read is TGTGCCAGCTCGGGGGACCGGTATGGC. The chain combines TRBV19 with TRBJ1-2; a weak D match, TRBD1 (5 bases). The DNA ends 3 residues before the CDR3 does, and the rest of the CDR3 is filled in from the germline J gene. The germline V gene has CDR1 LNHDA and CDR2 SQIVND (reference sequence). V was trimmed by 9 bases and J by 5 bases, leaving 13 bases between them. The CDR3 sequence is 12 residues long.

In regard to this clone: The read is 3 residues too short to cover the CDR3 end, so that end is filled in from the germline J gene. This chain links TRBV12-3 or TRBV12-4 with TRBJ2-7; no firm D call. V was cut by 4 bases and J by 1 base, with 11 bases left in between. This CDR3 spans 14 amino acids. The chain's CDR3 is CASSYWRKSYEQYF. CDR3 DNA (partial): TGTGCCAGCAGTTATTGGCGGAAGTCCTACGAG.

The CDR3 protein is CASSDAGSSYEQYF. CDR3 DNA, as far as it was read: TGTGCCAGCAGTGACGCAGGGAGCTCCTACGAG. This chain links TRBV2 with TRBJ2-7; D tentatively fits TRBD1 or TRBD2 (5 bases each). The sequenced fragment ends 3 residues before the CDR3 boundary, so the rest is inferred from the germline J gene. The CDR3 is 14 amino acids. V shed 3 bases and J shed 0 bases, with 9 bases lying between them. Germline V gene lookup returns CDR1 SNHLY and CDR2 FYNNEI.

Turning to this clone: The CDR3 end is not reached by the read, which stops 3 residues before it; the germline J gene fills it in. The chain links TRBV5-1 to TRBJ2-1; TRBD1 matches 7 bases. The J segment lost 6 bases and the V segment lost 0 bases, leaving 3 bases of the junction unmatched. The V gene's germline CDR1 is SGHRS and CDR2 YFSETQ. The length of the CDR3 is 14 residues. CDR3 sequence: CASSLGGQVNEQFF. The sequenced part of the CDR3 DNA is TGCGCCAGCAGCTTGGGAGGACAGGTCAATGAG.

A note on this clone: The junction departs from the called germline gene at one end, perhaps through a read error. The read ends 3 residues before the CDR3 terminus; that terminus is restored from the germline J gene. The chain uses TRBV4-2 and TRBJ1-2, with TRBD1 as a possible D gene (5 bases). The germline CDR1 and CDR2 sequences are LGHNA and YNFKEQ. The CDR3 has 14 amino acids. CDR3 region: CASSQDRTGRGYTF. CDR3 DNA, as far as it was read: TGCGCCAGCAGCCAAGATCGAACAGGAAGAGGC.

CDR3 bases read: TGTGCCAGCAGCTTCCAAGCGGGGGCCCTCTACGAG. Amino acids: CASSFQAGALYE. The whole CDR3 is CASSFQAGALYEQYF. The chain joins TRBV5-5 to TRBJ2-7; 8 bases match TRBD2. The read stops 3 residues short of the end of the CDR3; the missing end is completed from the germline J gene. The CDR3 runs 15 residues. Germline lookup yields CDR1 SGHKS and CDR2 YYEKEE (reference sequence). After removal of 2 bases from V and 3 bases from J, the junction contained 7 bases not matched to a gene.

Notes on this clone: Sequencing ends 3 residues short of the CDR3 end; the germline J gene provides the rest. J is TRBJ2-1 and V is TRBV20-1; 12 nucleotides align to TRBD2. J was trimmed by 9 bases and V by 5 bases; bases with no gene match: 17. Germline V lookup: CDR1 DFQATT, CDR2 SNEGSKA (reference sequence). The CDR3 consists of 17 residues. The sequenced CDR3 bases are TGCAGTGCTTTACCTTATCTAGCGGGAGGGCCCAGGGGTGAG. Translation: CSALPYLAGGPRGE. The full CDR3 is CSALPYLAGGPRGEQFF.

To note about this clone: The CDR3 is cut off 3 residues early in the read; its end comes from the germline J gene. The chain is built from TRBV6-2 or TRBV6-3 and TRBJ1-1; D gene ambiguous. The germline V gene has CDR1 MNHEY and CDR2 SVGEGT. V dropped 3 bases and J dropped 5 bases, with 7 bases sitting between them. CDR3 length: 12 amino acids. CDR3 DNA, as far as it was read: TGTGCCAGCAGTTATAGTCGTACTGAA. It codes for CASSYSRTE. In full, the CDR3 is CASSYSRTEAFF.

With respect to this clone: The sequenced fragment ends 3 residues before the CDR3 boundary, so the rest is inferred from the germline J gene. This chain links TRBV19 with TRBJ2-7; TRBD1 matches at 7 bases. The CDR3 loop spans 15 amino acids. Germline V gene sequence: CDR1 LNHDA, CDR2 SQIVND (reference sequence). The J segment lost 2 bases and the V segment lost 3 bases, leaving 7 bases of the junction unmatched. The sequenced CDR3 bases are TGTGCCAGTAGTATCGGACAGGACCCTACCTACGAG. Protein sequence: CASSIGQDPTYE. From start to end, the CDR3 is CASSIGQDPTYEQYF.